This entry lists 12 T cell receptor beta chains sequenced from one sample in a study of cytomegalovirus exposure and HLA in healthy donors (dated by TCRdb to about 2017). The protocol used for the library was the immunoSEQ multiplex PCR assay. For the multiplex PCR, a mixture combining 60 forward primers for TCR Vbeta segments and 13 reverse primers for TCR Jbeta segments was used. The source is immuneACCESS, and TCRdb retained only in-frame sequences with V and J called. Part of the clones is not carried over; for the studies checked, unresolved V genes explain less than half of this, and the remainder is unexplained. This sample's table lists some 130,000 clones. The top ten hold roughly 1.7% of the sample. Sequencing input: PBMCs. Receptors originate from a man younger than 35 in good health and CMV-seronegative.

The chain couples TRBV18 to TRBJ2-1; 7 nucleotides align to TRBD1. The CDR3 spans 16 residues. In germline, CDR1 is KGHSH, CDR2 LQKENI. V lost 8 bases, J lost 3 bases, and 13 bases stayed unmatched. CDR3 amino acids: CASRSPRQGLYNEQFF. The CDR3 DNA reads TGTGCCAGCCGATCACCGCGACAGGGTCTCTACAATGAGCAGTTCTTC.

This sequence joins TRBV6-4 and TRBJ2-7, with 8 bases matching TRBD1. The CDR3 is 14 amino acids. V gave up 0 bases and J gave up 3 bases; unmatched junction bases: 1. Germline V gene lookup returns CDR1 MRHNA and CDR2 SNTAGT. Here the CDR3 DNA reads TGTGCCAGCAGTGACTCTGACAGGGGCTACGAGCAGTACTTC. Amino acid sequence: CASSDSDRGYEQYF.

The V and J genes are TRBV30 and TRBJ2-1; perhaps TRBD1 as D (5 bases). There are 15 residues in the CDR3. Germline values: CDR1 GTSNPN, CDR2 SVGIG (reference sequence). The V and J ends lost 5 bases and 4 bases respectively, with 18 bases between them. The CDR3 here is CAWEGVIQEYNEQFF. The CDR3 coding sequence is TGTGCCTGGGAAGGGGTAATCCAGGAATACAATGAGCAGTTCTTC.

The chain recombines TRBV11-2 with TRBJ2-7; TRBD2 might be the D (7 bases). The V and J ends lost 5 bases and 1 base respectively, with 24 bases between them. The CDR3 runs 18 residues. The germline V gene has CDR1 SGHAT and CDR2 FQNNGV. CDR3 in amino acids: CASSPLIRGRAVSYEQYF. The CDR3 DNA reads as TGTGCCAGCAGCCCCCTAATTAGGGGGAGGGCCGTGTCCTACGAGCAGTACTTC.

The chain recombines TRBV28 with TRBJ1-6, with a tentative D call TRBD1 (6 bases). Germline V gene lookup returns CDR1 MDHEN and CDR2 SYDVKM. The CDR3 covers 13 residues. V was trimmed by 9 bases and J by 11 bases, leaving 17 bases between them. As DNA, the CDR3 is TGTGCCAGTGACGACCAGGGGATACCACCCCTCCACTTT. Protein product: CASDDQGIPPLHF.

The chain uses TRBV28 and TRBJ1-2; TRBD1 might be the D (6 bases). Trimming stripped 6 bases from V and 4 bases from J, with 15 bases between. The V gene's germline CDR1 is MDHEN and CDR2 SYDVKM. The CDR3 has 14 amino acids. The CDR3 sequence: CASSTQGSGYGYTF. The CDR3 nucleotides are TGTGCCAGCAGCACGCAGGGGTCGGGCTATGGCTACACCTTC.

The V gene is TRBV30, the J gene TRBJ1-5, with 9 bases lining up with TRBD1. Germline V gene lookup returns CDR1 GTSNPN and CDR2 SVGIG (reference sequence). This CDR3 region has 15 residues. The V segment lost 2 bases and the J segment 5 bases; nucleotides outside the gene matches: 7. CDR3 region: CAWSIRDRAYQPQHF. CDR3 coding DNA: TGTGCCTGGAGTATCCGGGACAGGGCTTATCAGCCCCAGCATTTT.

The chain employs TRBV6-1 and TRBJ1-3; TRBD1 matches at 7 bases. Germline CDR1 MNHNS, CDR2 SASEGT. There are 14 residues in the CDR3. After removal of 3 bases from V and 11 bases from J, the junction contained 10 bases not matched to a gene. CDR3 sequence reads: CASSDSTGAGAIYF. The CDR3 coding sequence is TGTGCCAGCAGTGATTCCACAGGGGCGGGCGCCATATATTTT.

The rearrangement uses TRBV15 and TRBJ2-7; the match to TRBD1 covers 8 bases. V was clipped by 0 bases and J by 8 bases; unmatched bases: 12. CDR3 length: 16 residues. Germline CDR1 reads LNHNV; CDR2 reads YYDKDF (reference sequence). In DNA, the CDR3 is TGTGCCACCAGCAGAGATTGGGCAGGGGGCACAGTCAAGCAGTACTTC. It is translated as CATSRDWAGGTVKQYF.

This chain links TRBV30 with TRBJ2-7, with 9 nucleotides matching TRBD1. CDR1 and CDR2 from the germline V gene are GTSNPN and SVGIG (reference sequence). Trimming cost V 1 base and J 4 bases; bases outside gene matches: 8. This CDR3 spans 15 amino acids. For the CDR3, the DNA is TGTGCCTGGAGTGAGTACAGGGGGCAGGATTACGAGCAGTACTTC. Amino acid sequence: CAWSEYRGQDYEQYF.

The chain links TRBV19 to TRBJ2-7, with 7 bases that match TRBD1. The CDR3 length is 12 residues. V lost 5 bases to trimming and J lost 5 bases; unmatched junction nucleotides: 3. CDR1 and CDR2 (germline): LNHDA, SQIVND (reference sequence). The CDR3 sequence is CASSAGGNEQYF. Written as DNA, the CDR3 is TGTGCCAGTAGTGCAGGGGGTAACGAGCAGTACTTC.

The chain combines TRBV7-2 with TRBJ2-1, with a tentative D call TRBD2 (5 bases). Germline V gene lookup returns CDR1 SGHTA and CDR2 FQGNSA. The CDR3 covers 12 residues. V lost 3 bases and J 9 bases, leaving 9 bases between the germline ends. CDR3 sequence: CASSLRAVEQFF. CDR3 nucleotides: TGTGCCAGCAGCTTGAGAGCGGTTGAGCAGTTCTTC.